The 20 T cell receptor beta chains listed next were all sequenced from one sample in a study of blood T cell repertoires in COVID-19. Sequencing used immunoSEQ multiplex PCR; TCRdb keeps in-frame clones, though not all of them. The sample yields 75,000 to 85,000 clones, over 75% seen once. The specimen was peripheral blood. These receptors originate from a human donor in a cohort sampled during active COVID-19.

V is TRBV19 and J is TRBJ2-7, with 11 bases lining up with TRBD2. Germline V CDR1 and CDR2: LNHDA, SQIVND (reference sequence). The CDR3 has 14 amino acids. J was trimmed by 4 bases and V by 6 bases; bases with no gene match: 5. The CDR3, as DNA: TGTGCCAGTAGGTTAGCGGGAGGGGGATACGAGCAGTACTTC. Translation gives CASRLAGGGYEQYF.

V and J are TRBV19 and TRBJ1-1; the D gene is possibly TRBD1 (6 bases). V lost 1 base to trimming and J lost 1 base, with 16 bases between them. This CDR3 contains 17 residues. Germline V lookup: CDR1 LNHDA, CDR2 SQIVND (reference sequence). For the CDR3, the DNA is TGTGCCAGTAGTATAGGTGTAGCAGGGGCGCCGAACACTGAAGCTTTCTTT. Protein product: CASSIGVAGAPNTEAFF.

The gene calls are TRBV10-3 and TRBJ1-2; TRBD1 matches 8 bases. Germline assignment: CDR1 ENHRY and CDR2 SYGVKD. J lost 5 bases, V lost 2 bases, and 10 bases had no gene match. The CDR3 is 16 residues long. The CDR3 DNA is TGTGCCATCAGTGAGCCGAACGGACAGGGACGATATGGCTACACCTTC. Encoded protein: CAISEPNGQGRYGYTF.

The chain recombines TRBV28 with TRBJ1-1, with D maybe TRBD1 (5 bases). The CDR3 is 14 residues long. Between the trimmed V and J ends, which lost 4 bases and 5 bases, there was a span of 14 bases. Germline V gene sequence: CDR1 MDHEN, CDR2 SYDVKM. The CDR3 is CASSSSGTMTEAFF. The CDR3 region has the DNA TGTGCCAGCAGTTCCTCCGGGACTATGACTGAAGCTTTCTTT. The full variable domain, its missing parts supplied by reference TRBV28 and TRBJ1-1, is DVKVTQSSRYLVKRTGEKVFLECVQDMDHENMFWYRQDPGLGLRLIYFSYDVKMKEKGDIPEGYSVSREKKERFSLILESASTNQTSMYLCASSSSGTMTEAFFGQGTRLTVV.

A note on this clone: Germline is not matched at one junction end, which may reflect a read error. Other DNA sequences in the sample encode the same CDR3. The chain couples TRBV7-9 to TRBJ2-1; 11 positions match TRBD2. This CDR3 spans 15 amino acids. CDR1 and CDR2 (germline): SEHNR, FQNEAQ (reference sequence). CDR3 sequence reads: CASSLVLAGVNEQFF. CDR3 in DNA: TGTGCAAGCAGCTTAGTACTAGCGGGGGTTAATGAGCAGTTCTTC.

The chain joins TRBV6-5 to TRBJ1-1; no clear D gene. The germline V and J ends were trimmed by 3 bases and 0 bases, with 14 bases remaining between them. The CDR3 runs 16 residues. Germline lookup yields CDR1 MNHEY and CDR2 SVGAGI. For the CDR3, the DNA is TGTGCCAGCAGTTATGCCGTTGGCACAGTGAACACTGAAGCTTTCTTT. Its translation: CASSYAVGTVNTEAFF.

The chain uses TRBV19 and TRBJ2-5; weak D call: TRBD2 (5 bases). Trimming shortened V by 5 bases and J by 5 bases, and 21 bases separated the two germline ends. The CDR3 is made up of 16 amino acids. CDR1 and CDR2 from the germline V gene are LNHDA and SQIVND (reference sequence). CDR3 protein: CASSPPGPEEVETQYF. CDR3 nucleotides: TGTGCCAGTAGTCCTCCGGGCCCGGAGGAGGTGGAGACCCAGTACTTC.

The chain's CDR3 is CASSDGLGGTQYF. For the CDR3, the DNA is TGTGCCAGCAGTGACGGACTAGGGGGGACCCAGTACTTC. The V and J genes are TRBV2 and TRBJ2-5, with a tentative D call TRBD2 (7 bases). Germline V CDR1 and CDR2: SNHLY, FYNNEI. V gave up 3 bases and J gave up 7 bases, with 12 bases separating them. CDR3 length: 13 amino acids.

The sample holds one count of this clone. This chain joins TRBV6-2 or TRBV6-3 and TRBJ1-5; 10 bases fit TRBD1. V dropped 0 bases and J dropped 9; count of bases not matched to a gene: 8. The CDR3 spans 16 residues. CDR1 and CDR2 (germline): MNHEY, SVGEGT. The DNA of the CDR3 is TGTGCCAGCAGTTACTCAGGACAGGGGGGCGGTTGGCCCCAGCATTTT. The encoded protein is CASSYSGQGGGWPQHF.

This rearrangement joins TRBV5-8 to TRBJ2-7, with 9 bases lining up with TRBD1. This CDR3 contains 14 residues. The germline CDR1 and CDR2 sequences are SGHTS and YDEGEE. V lost 4 bases, J lost 3 bases, and 5 bases stayed unmatched. CDR3 in amino acids: CASSDRDRVYEQYF. The CDR3 coding sequence is TGTGCCAGCAGCGACCGGGACAGGGTCTACGAGCAGTACTTC.

The gene calls are TRBV7-2 and TRBJ1-1; D is unclear. V was pared by 0 bases and J by 0 bases, with 8 bases between. Germline CDR1 and CDR2: SGHTA and FQGNSA. The CDR3 is 15 amino acids. The DNA of the CDR3 is TGTGCCAGCAGCTTAGCTACATTGATGAACACTGAAGCTTTCTTT. Translating it yields CASSLATLMNTEAFF.

The chain employs TRBV6-5 and TRBJ2-2; D perhaps matches TRBD2 (5 bases). V gave up 4 bases and J gave up 4 bases, with 13 bases separating them. There are 15 residues in the CDR3. The germline gives CDR1 MNHEY, CDR2 SVGAGI. CDR3 loop: CASSLRPGSTGELFF. Written as DNA, the CDR3 is TGTGCCAGCAGTTTAAGACCTGGGAGCACCGGGGAGCTGTTTTTT.

The V call is TRBV19, the J call TRBJ2-7; possible D gene TRBD1, 5 bases. The CDR3 spans 12 residues. Germline CDR1 reads LNHDA; CDR2 reads SQIVND (reference sequence). Deletions cut 6 bases from V and 3 bases from J, with 9 bases between. The CDR3 spells CASRGHGYEQYF. For the CDR3, the DNA is TGTGCCAGTAGAGGACACGGCTACGAGCAGTACTTC. Using reference TRBV19 and TRBJ2-7 for the parts outside the CDR3, the full variable domain is DGGITQSPKYLFRKEGQNVTLSCEQNLNHDAMYWYRQDPGQGLRLIYYSQIVNDFQKGDIAEGYSVSREKKESFPLTVTSAQKNPTAFYLCASRGHGYEQYFGPGTRLTVT.

The table lists this clone with a count of one. This chain connects TRBV6-5 to TRBJ1-1, with TRBD1 matching over 9 bases. The germline CDR1 and CDR2 sequences are MNHEY and SVGAGI. J lost 3 bases, V lost 7 bases, and 9 bases had no gene match. The length of the CDR3 is 15 residues. CDR3 in DNA: TGTGCCAGCATTTATACAGGGGGCGGCTACACTGAAGCTTTCTTT. Residues: CASIYTGGGYTEAFF.

The sample holds one count of this clone. This chain connects TRBV21-1 to TRBJ1-5; TRBD1 is the table's D call, not checked against the DNA. TRBV21-1 is noted as a pseudogene. The CDR3 extends over 13 amino acids. The chain's CDR3 is CANSQGEDQPQHF. CDR3 DNA: TGTGCCAATTCACAGGGTGAGGATCAGCCCCAGCATTTT.

V is TRBV7-2 and J is TRBJ2-2; D may be TRBD1 (5 bases). CDR3 length: 15 amino acids. In germline, CDR1 is SGHTA, CDR2 FQGNSA. Trimming took off 1 base at V and 5 bases at J, with 11 bases between the two ends. CDR3 sequence: CASSLGREGTGELFF. In nucleotides, the CDR3 is TGTGCCAGCAGCTTAGGCAGGGAAGGGACCGGGGAGCTGTTTTTT.

The chain joins TRBV12-5 to TRBJ2-2; D gene unclear. Looked up from germline, CDR1 is LGHNT and CDR2 is FRNRAP. V shed 8 bases and J shed 1 base, with 8 bases lying between them. The CDR3 has 13 residues. The CDR3, as DNA: TGTGCTAGTTCACAGCTGAACACCGGGGAGCTGTTTTTT. It translates to CASSQLNTGELFF.

This CDR3 is CASSVLGGGPGETQYF. For the CDR3, the DNA is TGTGCCAGCAGCGTCTTGGGGGGAGGGCCAGGGGAGACCCAGTACTTC. This chain joins TRBV9 and TRBJ2-5; 7 bases fit TRBD2. Germline V gives CDR1 SGDLS, CDR2 YYNGEE. V was pared by 2 bases and J by 5 bases, with 12 bases of the junction left unmatched. The CDR3 sequence is 16 residues long.

The chain joins TRBV28 to TRBJ2-1; weak D call: TRBD2 (6 bases). The CDR3 spans 15 residues. In germline, CDR1 is MDHEN, CDR2 SYDVKM. V was pared by 3 bases and J by 4 bases, with 13 bases between. The CDR3 reads CASSLWTTVYNEQFF. The CDR3 bases are TGTGCCAGCAGTTTGTGGACTACAGTATACAATGAGCAGTTCTTC.

The chain recombines TRBV9 with TRBJ2-5, with 13 bases that match TRBD2. CDR3 length equals 18 residues. CDR1 is SGDLS and CDR2 is YYNGEE in the germline V gene. The V and J ends lost 4 bases and 4 bases, in that order; junction bases with no gene match: 13. CDR3 nucleotides: TGTGCCAGCAGCAGCGGACTAGCGGGAGTAGTGGTGGGAGAGACCCAGTACTTC. It specifies CASSSGLAGVVVGETQYF.